This T cell receptor (beta chain) derives from a study of molecular identifiers for immune sequencing clone quantification. Study-level results: Jurkat TCR RNA spiked in from one cell (amid 960,000 or so naive cells) was reportedly detectable. Over 98% of effector molecules, but under 1% in naive cells, were held by clones with more than 20 RNA copies.

Making the bulk TCR libraries relied on previously described methods and listed TCR primers. One entry per CDR3 protein, called by TCRdb with MiXCR from the PCR reads. The profile shows over 600,000 distinct CDR3 sequences, about 20% of them singletons. This clonotype turned up a few times. Its antigen is not identified. Naive CD8 T cells, phenotype CD8+CD4-CCR7+CD45RA+, were sorted. Germline CDR1 SEHNR, CDR2 FQNEAQ (reference sequence). The CDR3 is made up of 14 amino acids. The V and J ends lost 6 bases and 3 bases respectively, with 14 bases between them. The clonotype was recovered from a human donor in good health. Some libraries in this study had Jurkat cell RNA spiked in. Specimen: naive CD8+ T cells from blood, with Jurkat cell RNA spiked in. The subset here: FACS-sorted CD8+CD4-CCR7+CD45RA+ naive T cells. The chain joins TRBV7-9 to TRBJ2-5, with D possibly being TRBD1 (5 bases). In nucleotides, the CDR3 is TGTGCCAGCAGATCTACCATACAGGAAGAGACCCAGTACTTC. Encoded protein: CASRSTIQEETQYF.